This paragraph reports one T cell receptor beta chain. Treatment given: oral pan-JAK inhibitor, 5-10 mg twice daily. cDNA serving as the sequencing template came from extracted, reverse transcribed RNA. The method was immunoSEQ multiplex PCR; TCRdb's version includes in-frame clones alone and lacks a portion of them. The sample contains about 200,000 clones, about 62% of which appear only once. These data are taken from a study of CD8+ T cells in alopecia areata. CDR3 length: 16 amino acids. Trimming took off 3 bases at V and 5 bases at J, with 20 bases between the two ends. Germline CDR1 reads SGHNT; CDR2 reads YYREEE (reference sequence).

The sequenced sample was CD4+ T cells sorted from blood, obtained at week 24, from a patient treated with tofacitinib. This rearrangement joins TRBV5-4 to TRBJ2-5, with TRBD1 as a possible D gene (5 bases). This receptor was identified in a human donor with alopecia areata. CDR3 bases: TGTGCCAGCAGCTCAGGAAACAGGAAGCCGTGGGAGACCCAGTACTTC. Translated: CASSSGNRKPWETQYF.